The clone carrying this T cell receptor (beta chain) has only a few counts. Its antigen is unidentified. The sample is drawn from a study of T-cell memory formation after mild COVID-19. Study in general: Clustering of TCRs was largely donor specific. General study findings and limits: Clones which contracted sat mainly in CM and EM if CD4+, and in EMRA if CD8+. Day 15 to 85 contractors were CD4/CD8 balanced; later expanders leaned CD4+.

Germline V gene lookup returns CDR1 SEHNR and CDR2 FQNEAQ (reference sequence). V gave up 3 bases and J gave up 6 bases; unmatched junction bases: 2. The CDR3 length is 13 residues. TCRdb recomputed calls from the 5' RACE reads with MiXCR, one row per CDR3 protein. The sample consists of 250,000 to 350,000 distinct CDR3 sequences, 14% of them appearing once. Source material: PBMCs or a T cell subset sorted from them (not recorded which). The clonotype comes from a young man who had mild COVID-19 (a few samples of this study predate the infection). Cell type and time point are not known. The rearrangement links TRBV7-9 to TRBJ2-1; 7 nucleotides align to TRBD1. The CDR3 region has the DNA TGTGCCAGCAGCTTGCACAGGGGCAATGAGCAGTTCTTC. Translation gives CASSLHRGNEQFF. Together with reference TRBV7-9 and TRBJ2-1, the CDR3 gives the full variable domain: DTGVSQNPRHKITKRGQNVTFRCDPISEHNRLYWYRQTLGQGPEFLTYFQNEAQLEKSRLLSDRFSAERPKGSFSTLEIQRTEQGDSAMYLCASSLHRGNEQFFGPGTRLTVL.